What follows are 20 T cell receptor beta chains derived from one specimen sequenced in a study of T cell responses to AZD1222 COVID-19 vaccine. The table came from immunoSEQ multiplex PCR; TCRdb's copy has only in-frame clones and leaves some out. Of about 160,000 clones listed, around 87% are singletons. Sequencing used peripheral blood, obtained 28 days after the second AZD1222 dose. These receptors came from an adult who received the AZD1222 COVID-19 vaccine.

For this clone: Other DNA variants within this sample encode the same CDR3. The rearrangement joins TRBV9 to TRBJ1-5; D remains unclear. Trimming took 0 bases from V and 0 from J, leaving 4 bases between them. Germline lookup yields CDR1 SGDLS and CDR2 YYNGEE. The CDR3 consists of 14 residues. The CDR3 loop is CASSVADSNQPQHF. As DNA, the CDR3 is TGTGCCAGCAGCGTAGCCGATAGCAATCAGCCCCAGCATTTT.

J is TRBJ2-1 and V is TRBV20-1; D is uncertain. The CDR3 sequence is 11 residues long. Germline values: CDR1 DFQATT, CDR2 SNEGSKA (reference sequence). The V gene lost 5 bases and the J gene lost 3 bases, with 5 bases spanning the gap. CDR3 protein: CSAVSYNEQFF. The CDR3 region has the DNA TGCAGTGCTGTCAGCTACAATGAGCAGTTCTTC.

The rearrangement uses TRBV6-1 and TRBJ1-4, with D tentatively TRBD1 (5 bases). The V gene lost 4 bases and the J gene lost 8 bases, with 26 bases spanning the gap. The CDR3 runs 18 residues. Germline values: CDR1 MNHNS, CDR2 SASEGT. The CDR3 protein is CASSVGVHQDTTREKLFF. The CDR3 DNA reads as TGTGCCAGCAGTGTTGGGGTCCACCAGGACACCACGAGGGAAAAACTGTTTTTT.

V usage is TRBV6-2 or TRBV6-3 and J usage is TRBJ2-7; maybe TRBD1 (6 bases). CDR3 length: 14 amino acids. Deletions cut 6 bases from V and 9 bases from J, with 21 bases between. Germline V gene lookup returns CDR1 MNHEY and CDR2 SVGEGT. The CDR3 protein is CASSPIWTVYWQYF. The CDR3 region has the DNA TGTGCCAGCAGCCCGATATGGACAGTTTATTGGCAGTACTTC.

The chain combines TRBV2 with TRBJ2-7; D is ambiguous. This CDR3 region has 16 residues. V was clipped by 7 bases and J by 7 bases, with 26 bases between them. Germline V gives CDR1 SNHLY, CDR2 FYNNEI. CDR3 coding DNA: TGTGCCAGCACTAAGTCGACAAATTCATTAGGGCGGGAGCAGTACTTC. This gives the protein CASTKSTNSLGREQYF.

This clone is a singleton in its sample. The CDR3 here is CASSLGLAGSQETQYF. Written as DNA, the CDR3 is TGTGCCAGCAGCTTAGGACTAGCGGGGTCACAAGAGACCCAGTACTTC. This chain joins TRBV9 and TRBJ2-5; 12 positions agree with TRBD2. J gave up 2 bases and V 4 bases, and 6 bases lay outside the gene matches. Germline CDR1 and CDR2: SGDLS and YYNGEE. There are 16 residues in the CDR3. The full variable domain, completed using reference TRBV9 and TRBJ2-5, is DSGVTQTPKHLITATGQRVTLRCSPRSGDLSVYWYQQSLDQGLQFLIQYYNGEERAKGNILERFSAQQFPDLHSELNLSSLELGDSALYFCASSLGLAGSQETQYFGPGTRLLVL.

The chain joins TRBV7-6 to TRBJ1-1; D might be TRBD1 (6 bases). Germline CDR1 SGHVS, CDR2 FNYEAQ. V lost 6 bases to trimming and J lost 0 bases, with 17 bases between them. The CDR3 contains 16 residues. The CDR3 protein is CASRHLLQGVNTEAFF. CDR3 coding DNA: TGTGCCAGCAGACACCTACTACAGGGTGTGAACACTGAAGCTTTCTTT.

The chain links TRBV11-2 to TRBJ1-2; 10 bases fit TRBD1. CDR1 and CDR2 from the germline V gene are SGHAT and FQNNGV. CDR3 size: 14 residues. V lost 6 bases, J lost 3 bases, and 4 bases stayed unmatched. CDR3: CASSGTGDYYGYTF. DNA for the CDR3: TGTGCCAGCAGTGGGACAGGGGATTACTATGGCTACACCTTC. Full variable domain (remainder filled in from reference TRBV11-2 and TRBJ1-2): EAGVAQSPRYKIIEKRQSVAFWCNPISGHATLYWYQQILGQGPKLLIQFQNNGVVDDSQLPKDRFSAERLKGVDSTLKIQPAKLEDSAVYLCASSGTGDYYGYTFGSGTRLTVV.

This rearrangement joins TRBV27 to TRBJ1-1; 10 positions agree with TRBD1. The CDR3 consists of 15 residues. J gave up 4 bases and V 6 bases, and 8 bases lay outside the gene matches. Per the germline V gene, CDR1 is MNHEY and CDR2 is SMNVEV (reference sequence). The CDR3 spells CASRGQGPLFTEAFF. The CDR3 DNA reads TGTGCCAGCAGGGGACAGGGGCCGCTCTTCACTGAAGCTTTCTTT.

This chain links TRBV23-1 with TRBJ2-2; TRBD2 might be the D (7 bases). TRBV23-1 is an open reading frame whose function is uncertain. This CDR3 comprises 13 residues. Trimming removed 8 bases at V and 2 bases at J, with 9 bases between. The CDR3 loop is CASGGANTGELFF. The CDR3, as DNA: TGCGCCAGCGGGGGGGCAAACACCGGGGAGCTGTTTTTT.

The chain joins TRBV30 to TRBJ2-2; unclear D gene. This CDR3 has 13 residues. Germline V lookup: CDR1 GTSNPN, CDR2 SVGIG (reference sequence). Trimming took off 0 bases at V and 7 bases at J, with 9 bases between the two ends. CDR3 sequence: CAWSVQGNGELFF. For the CDR3, the DNA is TGTGCCTGGAGTGTACAAGGGAACGGGGAGCTGTTTTTT.

This clone appeared once. This chain links TRBV4-1 with TRBJ1-1; D unresolved. The CDR3 runs to 12 residues. The germline CDR1 and CDR2 sequences are MGHRA and YSYEKL. The ends were cut back, 0 bases at V and 5 bases at J, with 4 bases in the middle. In nucleotides, the CDR3 is TGCGCCAGCAGCCAAGATCCAACTGAAGCTTTCTTT. Translating it yields CASSQDPTEAFF.

The J gene is TRBJ1-1, the V gene TRBV27; D is undetermined. Trimming pared 3 bases from V and 0 bases from J, leaving 11 bases between. From germline, CDR1 is MNHEY and CDR2 SMNVEV (reference sequence). This CDR3 has 15 amino acids. The CDR3 loop is CASSFTDALNTEAFF. Written as DNA, the CDR3 is TGTGCCAGCAGTTTCACGGACGCCCTGAACACTGAAGCTTTCTTT.

This chain's CDR3 is CASSLGTGSVRSYTF. Written as DNA, the CDR3 is TGCGCCAGCAGCTTGGGGACAGGGTCCGTTCGGAGCTACACCTTC. The V and J genes are TRBV5-1 and TRBJ1-2; TRBD1 aligns across 8 bases. Germline V gene sequence: CDR1 SGHRS, CDR2 YFSETQ. The ends lost 0 bases at V and 9 bases at J; junction bases unmatched: 10. This CDR3 contains 15 residues.

The V and J genes are TRBV14 and TRBJ2-7; a possible D gene is TRBD1 (5 bases). The CDR3 runs to 13 residues. The germline V gene encodes CDR1 SGHDN and CDR2 FVKESK. V was cut by 1 base and J by 6 bases, with 10 bases left in between. The CDR3 coding sequence is TGTGCCAGCAGCCAAGTAGGGGCCGGCGAGCAGTACTTC. Protein product: CASSQVGAGEQYF.

The chain has TRBV5-6 and TRBJ1-3; TRBD1 matches 7 bases. Germline V gives CDR1 SGHDT, CDR2 YYEEEE. Losses at the gene ends were 4 bases for V and 2 bases for J; bases not matched to a gene: 6. The CDR3 is 15 amino acids. CDR3 sequence reads: CASSIGTAAGNTIYF. As DNA, the CDR3 is TGTGCCAGCAGCATCGGGACAGCTGCTGGAAACACCATATATTTT.

The chain carries TRBV20-1 and TRBJ2-5, with D perhaps matching TRBD1 or TRBD2 (5 bases each). The CDR3 is made up of 14 amino acids. Germline loops: CDR1 DFQATT, CDR2 SNEGSKA (reference sequence). With 3 bases removed from V and 5 bases from J, the gap between germline ends came to 16 bases. The CDR3 loop is CSASVVLGGETQYF. CDR3 DNA: TGCAGTGCTAGTGTAGTCCTTGGGGGTGAGACCCAGTACTTC.

J is TRBJ1-5 and V is TRBV27; D uncertain. Germline lookup yields CDR1 MNHEY and CDR2 SMNVEV (reference sequence). The CDR3 has 15 residues. Deletions cut 1 base from V and 6 bases from J, with 13 bases between. The CDR3 reads CASSLWGRQTQPQHF. The CDR3 DNA sequence: TGTGCCAGCAGTTTATGGGGTCGGCAAACTCAGCCCCAGCATTTT.

The V call is TRBV9, the J call TRBJ1-1; D gene unclear. Germline CDR1 and CDR2: SGDLS and YYNGEE. The CDR3 has 13 residues. Trimming cost V 4 bases and J 7 bases, with 14 bases left between them. The chain's CDR3 is CASSSDYRGEAFF. CDR3 nucleotides: TGTGCCAGCAGCTCCGACTACCGCGGTGAAGCTTTCTTT.

The J gene is TRBJ1-2, the V gene TRBV6-2 or TRBV6-3; 9 bases fit TRBD1. Per the germline V gene, CDR1 is MNHEY and CDR2 is SVGEGT. The CDR3 extends over 15 amino acids. V was pared by 5 bases and J by 6 bases, with 10 bases of the junction left unmatched. The CDR3 nucleotides read TGTGCCAGCAGTCCAGGGACAGGGTGGAACAATGGCTACACCTTC. It translates to CASSPGTGWNNGYTF.